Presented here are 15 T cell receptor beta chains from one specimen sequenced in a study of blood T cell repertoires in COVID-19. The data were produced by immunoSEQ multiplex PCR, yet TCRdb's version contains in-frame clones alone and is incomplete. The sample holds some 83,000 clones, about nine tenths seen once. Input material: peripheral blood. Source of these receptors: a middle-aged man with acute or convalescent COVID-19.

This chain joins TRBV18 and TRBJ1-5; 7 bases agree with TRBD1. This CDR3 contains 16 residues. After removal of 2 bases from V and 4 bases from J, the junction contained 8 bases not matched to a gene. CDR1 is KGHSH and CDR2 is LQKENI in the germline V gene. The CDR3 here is CASSPRLAGGNQPQHF. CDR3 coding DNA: TGTGCCAGCTCACCAAGGCTGGCAGGGGGTAATCAGCCCCAGCATTTT.

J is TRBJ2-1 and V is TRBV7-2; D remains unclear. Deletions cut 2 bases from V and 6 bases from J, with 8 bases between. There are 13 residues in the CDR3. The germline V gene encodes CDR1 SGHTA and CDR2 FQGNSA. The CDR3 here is CASSLIFSNEQFF. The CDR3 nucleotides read TGTGCCAGCAGCTTAATCTTCTCCAATGAGCAGTTCTTC.

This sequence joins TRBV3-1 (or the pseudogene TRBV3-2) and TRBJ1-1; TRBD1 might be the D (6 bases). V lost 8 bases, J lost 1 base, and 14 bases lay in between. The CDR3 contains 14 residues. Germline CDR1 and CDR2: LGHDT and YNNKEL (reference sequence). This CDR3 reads CASGYGGANTEAFF. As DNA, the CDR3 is TGTGCCAGCGGTTACGGGGGGGCGAACACTGAAGCTTTCTTT.

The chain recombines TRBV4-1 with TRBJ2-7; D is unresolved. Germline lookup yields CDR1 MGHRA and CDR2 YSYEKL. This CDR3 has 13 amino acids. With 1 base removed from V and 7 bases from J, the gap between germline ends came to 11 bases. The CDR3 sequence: CASSQGRKCEQYV. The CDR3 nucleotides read TGCGCCAGCAGCCAAGGGAGAAAGTGTGAGCAGTACGTC.

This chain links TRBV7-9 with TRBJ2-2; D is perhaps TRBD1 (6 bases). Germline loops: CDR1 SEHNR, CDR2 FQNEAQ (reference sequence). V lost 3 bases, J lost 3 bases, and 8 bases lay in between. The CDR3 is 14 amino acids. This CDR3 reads CASSFGGHTGELFF. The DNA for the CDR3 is TGTGCCAGCAGCTTTGGGGGCCACACCGGGGAGCTGTTTTTT.

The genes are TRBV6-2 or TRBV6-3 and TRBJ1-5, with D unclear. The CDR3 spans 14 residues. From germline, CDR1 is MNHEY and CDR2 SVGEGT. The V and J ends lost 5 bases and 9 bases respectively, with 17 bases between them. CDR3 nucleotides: TGTGCCAGCAGTGATCCCAGAATCCCGTGGCCCCAGCATTTT. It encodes CASSDPRIPWPQHF.

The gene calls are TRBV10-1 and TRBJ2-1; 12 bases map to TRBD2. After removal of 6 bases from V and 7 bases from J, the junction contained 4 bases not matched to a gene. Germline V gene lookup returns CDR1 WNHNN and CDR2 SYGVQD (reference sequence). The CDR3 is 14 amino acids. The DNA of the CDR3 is TGCGCCAGCAGCACTAGCGGGAGGAGAAATGAGCAGTTCTTC. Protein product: CASSTSGRRNEQFF.

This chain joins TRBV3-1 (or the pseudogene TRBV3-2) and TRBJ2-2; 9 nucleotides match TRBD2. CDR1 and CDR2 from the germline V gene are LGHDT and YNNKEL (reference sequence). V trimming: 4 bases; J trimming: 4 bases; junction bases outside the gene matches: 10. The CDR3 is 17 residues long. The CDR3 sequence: CASSPSTAGGITGELFF. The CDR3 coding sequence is TGTGCCAGCAGCCCATCCACGGCGGGAGGGATCACCGGGGAGCTGTTTTTT.

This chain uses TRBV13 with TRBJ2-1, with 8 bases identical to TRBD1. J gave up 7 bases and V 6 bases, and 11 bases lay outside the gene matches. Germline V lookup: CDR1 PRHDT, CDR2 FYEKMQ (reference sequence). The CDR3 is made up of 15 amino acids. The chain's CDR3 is CASSARQGAWNEQFF. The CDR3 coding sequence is TGTGCCAGCAGTGCACGGCAGGGGGCGTGGAATGAGCAGTTCTTC.

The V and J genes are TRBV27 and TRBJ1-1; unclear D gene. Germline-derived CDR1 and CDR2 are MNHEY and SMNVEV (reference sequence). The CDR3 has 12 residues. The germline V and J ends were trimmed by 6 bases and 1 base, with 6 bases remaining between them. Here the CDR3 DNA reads TGTGCCAGCAGGGAGGGGAACACTGAAGCTTTCTTT. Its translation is CASREGNTEAFF.

DNA of the CDR3: TGCGCCAGCAGTCGACAGGGTACTAGCGGGAGCTCCTACAATGAGCAGTTCTTC. Amino acid sequence: CASSRQGTSGSSYNEQFF. This rearrangement joins TRBV5-1 to TRBJ2-1; 11 bases map to TRBD2. The germline V gene encodes CDR1 SGHRS and CDR2 YFSETQ. CDR3 length: 18 residues. The J segment lost 0 bases and the V segment lost 5 bases, leaving 10 bases of the junction unmatched.

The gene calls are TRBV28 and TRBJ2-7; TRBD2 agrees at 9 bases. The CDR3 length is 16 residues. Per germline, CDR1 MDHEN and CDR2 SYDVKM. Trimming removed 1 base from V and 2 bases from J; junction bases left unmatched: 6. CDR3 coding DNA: TGTGCCAGCAGTTTATCTGCGGGAGGGCCTACCTACGAGCAGTACTTC. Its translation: CASSLSAGGPTYEQYF.

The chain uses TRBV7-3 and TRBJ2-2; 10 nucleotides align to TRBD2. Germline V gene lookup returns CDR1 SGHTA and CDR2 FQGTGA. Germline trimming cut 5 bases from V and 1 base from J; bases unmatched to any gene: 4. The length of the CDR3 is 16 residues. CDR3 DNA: TGTGCCAGCAGCCCCCGGACTAGCGGGAACACCGGGGAGCTGTTTTTT. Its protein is CASSPRTSGNTGELFF.

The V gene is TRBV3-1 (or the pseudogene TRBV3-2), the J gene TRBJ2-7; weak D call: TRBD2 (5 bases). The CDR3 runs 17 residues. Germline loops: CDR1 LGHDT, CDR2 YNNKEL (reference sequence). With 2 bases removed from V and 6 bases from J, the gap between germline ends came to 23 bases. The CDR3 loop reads CASSQRPYRAEPGEQYF. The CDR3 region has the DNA TGTGCCAGCAGCCAACGACCTTATAGAGCGGAGCCTGGCGAGCAGTACTTC.

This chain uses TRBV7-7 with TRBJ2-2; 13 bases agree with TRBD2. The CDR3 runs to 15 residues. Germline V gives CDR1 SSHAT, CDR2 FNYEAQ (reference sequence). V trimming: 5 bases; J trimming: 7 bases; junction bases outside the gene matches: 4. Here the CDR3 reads CASSPTSGGVGELFF. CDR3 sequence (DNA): TGTGCCAGCAGCCCCACTAGCGGGGGGGTCGGGGAGCTGTTTTTT. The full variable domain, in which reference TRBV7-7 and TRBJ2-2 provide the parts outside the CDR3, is GAGVSQSPRYKVTKRGQDVTLRCDPISSHATLYWYQQALGQGPEFLTYFNYEAQPDKSGLPSDRFSAERPEGSISTLTIQRTEQRDSAMYRCASSPTSGGVGELFFGEGSRLTVL.